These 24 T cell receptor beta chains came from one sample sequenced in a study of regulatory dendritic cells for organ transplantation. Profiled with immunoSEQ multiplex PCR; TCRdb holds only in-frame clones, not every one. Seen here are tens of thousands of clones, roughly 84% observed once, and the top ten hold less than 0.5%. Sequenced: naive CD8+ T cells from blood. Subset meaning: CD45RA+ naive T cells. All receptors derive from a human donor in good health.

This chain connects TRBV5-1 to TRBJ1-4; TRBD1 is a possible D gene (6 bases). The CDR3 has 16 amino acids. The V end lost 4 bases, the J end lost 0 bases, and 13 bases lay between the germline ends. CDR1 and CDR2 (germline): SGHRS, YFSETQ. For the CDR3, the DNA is TGCGCCAGCAGCCCCTACAGGGAACCAACTAATGAAAAACTGTTTTTT. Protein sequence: CASSPYREPTNEKLFF.

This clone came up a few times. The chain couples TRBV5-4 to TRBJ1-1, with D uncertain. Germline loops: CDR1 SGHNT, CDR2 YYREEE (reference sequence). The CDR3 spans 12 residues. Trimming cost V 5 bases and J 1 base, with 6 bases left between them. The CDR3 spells CASSRGNTEAFF. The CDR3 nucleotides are TGTGCCAGCAGTCGAGGGAACACTGAAGCTTTCTTT.

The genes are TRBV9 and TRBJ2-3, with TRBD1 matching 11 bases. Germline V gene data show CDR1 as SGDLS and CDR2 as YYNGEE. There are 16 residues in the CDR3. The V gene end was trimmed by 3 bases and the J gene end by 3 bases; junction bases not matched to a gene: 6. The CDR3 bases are TGTGCCAGCAGCGGGACCGGGACAGGGGGAACAGATACGCAGTATTTT. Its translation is CASSGTGTGGTDTQYF.

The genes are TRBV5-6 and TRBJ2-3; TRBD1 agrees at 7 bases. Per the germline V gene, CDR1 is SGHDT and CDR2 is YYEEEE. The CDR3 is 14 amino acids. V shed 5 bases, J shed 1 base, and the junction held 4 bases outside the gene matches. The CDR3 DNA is TGTGCCAGCAGATATGGACAGGGCACAGATACGCAGTATTTT. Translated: CASRYGQGTDTQYF.

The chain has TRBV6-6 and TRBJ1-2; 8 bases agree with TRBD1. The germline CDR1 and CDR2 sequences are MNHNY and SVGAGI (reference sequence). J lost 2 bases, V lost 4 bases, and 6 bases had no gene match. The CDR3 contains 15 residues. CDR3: CASSLTGGTNYGYTF. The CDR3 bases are TGTGCCAGCAGTTTAACAGGGGGAACGAACTATGGCTACACCTTC.

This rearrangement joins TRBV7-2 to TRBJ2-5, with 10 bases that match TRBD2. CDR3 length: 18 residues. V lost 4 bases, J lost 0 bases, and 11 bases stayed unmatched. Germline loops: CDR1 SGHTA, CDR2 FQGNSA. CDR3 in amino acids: CASSWTSGGLPYQETQYF. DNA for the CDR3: TGTGCCAGCAGCTGGACTAGCGGAGGCCTCCCGTACCAAGAGACCCAGTACTTC.

CDR3 sequence reads: CASSFELAGSSRGDTQYF. DNA of the CDR3: TGTGCCAGCAGCTTCGAGCTAGCGGGGTCATCCCGGGGAGATACGCAGTATTTT. The chain links TRBV7-2 to TRBJ2-3; 9 nucleotides align to TRBD2. Trimming removed 3 bases from V and 5 bases from J; junction bases left unmatched: 15. The CDR3 sequence is 18 residues long. CDR1 is SGHTA, CDR2 FQGNSA, per germline.

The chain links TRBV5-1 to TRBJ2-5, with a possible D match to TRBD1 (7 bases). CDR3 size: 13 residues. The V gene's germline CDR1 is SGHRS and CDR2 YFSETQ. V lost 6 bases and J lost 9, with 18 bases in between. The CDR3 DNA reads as TGCGCCAGCACCCAAACCAGGGGGGAGGCCCAGTACTTC. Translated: CASTQTRGEAQYF.

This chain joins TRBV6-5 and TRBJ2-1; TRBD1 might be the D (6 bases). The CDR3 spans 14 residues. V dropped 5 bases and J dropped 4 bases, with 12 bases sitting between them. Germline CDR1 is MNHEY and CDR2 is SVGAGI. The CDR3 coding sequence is TGTGCCAGCAGTCTGGACAGTCTTTACAATGAGCAGTTCTTC. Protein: CASSLDSLYNEQFF.

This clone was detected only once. The DNA for the CDR3 is TGTGCCAGCAGCCCACCCAGGGACAGGGGGTCCTACGAGCAGTACTTC. Translated: CASSPPRDRGSYEQYF. This chain uses TRBV7-8 with TRBJ2-7; 11 nucleotides align to TRBD1. This CDR3 has 16 amino acids. Germline CDR1 is SGHVS and CDR2 is FQNEAQ. J lost 1 base, V lost 5 bases, and 7 bases had no gene match.

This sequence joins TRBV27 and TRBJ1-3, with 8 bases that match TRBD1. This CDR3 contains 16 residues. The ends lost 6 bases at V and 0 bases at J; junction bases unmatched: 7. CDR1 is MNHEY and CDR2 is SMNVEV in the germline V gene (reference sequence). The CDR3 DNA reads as TGTGCCAGCAGGAAACAGGGGGGACCCTCTGGAAACACCATATATTTT. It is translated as CASRKQGGPSGNTIYF.

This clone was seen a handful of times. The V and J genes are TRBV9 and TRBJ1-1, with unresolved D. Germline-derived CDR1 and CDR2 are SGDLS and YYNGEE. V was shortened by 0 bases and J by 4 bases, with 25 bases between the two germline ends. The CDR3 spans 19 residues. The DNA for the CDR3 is TGTGCCAGCAGCGTAGAAGGGAGGATAGGCACCCCTCGAGGCACTGAAGCTTTCTTT. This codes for CASSVEGRIGTPRGTEAFF. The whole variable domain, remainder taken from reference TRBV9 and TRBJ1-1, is DSGVTQTPKHLITATGQRVTLRCSPRSGDLSVYWYQQSLDQGLQFLIQYYNGEERAKGNILERFSAQQFPDLHSELNLSSLELGDSALYFCASSVEGRIGTPRGTEAFFGQGTRLTVV.

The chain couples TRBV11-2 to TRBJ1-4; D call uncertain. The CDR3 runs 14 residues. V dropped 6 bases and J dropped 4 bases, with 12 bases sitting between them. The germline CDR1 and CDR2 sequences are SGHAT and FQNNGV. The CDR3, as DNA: TGTGCCAGCAGTGTCGCGGAAATTAATGAAAAACTGTTTTTT. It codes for CASSVAEINEKLFF.

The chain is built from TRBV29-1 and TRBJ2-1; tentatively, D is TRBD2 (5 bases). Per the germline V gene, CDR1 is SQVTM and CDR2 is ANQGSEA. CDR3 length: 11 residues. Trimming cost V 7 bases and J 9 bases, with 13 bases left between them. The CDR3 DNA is TGCAGCGCTAAGGACGGAGGTGAGCAGTTCTTC. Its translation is CSAKDGGEQFF.

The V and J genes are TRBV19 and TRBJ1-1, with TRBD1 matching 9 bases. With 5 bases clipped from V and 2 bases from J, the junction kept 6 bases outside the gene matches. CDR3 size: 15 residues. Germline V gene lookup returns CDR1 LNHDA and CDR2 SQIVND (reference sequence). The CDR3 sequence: CASSAGTGSNTEAFF. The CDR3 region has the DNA TGTGCCAGTAGTGCTGGGACAGGGTCAAACACTGAAGCTTTCTTT.

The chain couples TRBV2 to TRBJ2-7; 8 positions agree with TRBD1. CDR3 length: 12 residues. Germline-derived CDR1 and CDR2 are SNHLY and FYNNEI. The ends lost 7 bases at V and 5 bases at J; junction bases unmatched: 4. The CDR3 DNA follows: TGTGCCAGCAAATCGGACAGGGACGAGCAGTACTTC. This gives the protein CASKSDRDEQYF. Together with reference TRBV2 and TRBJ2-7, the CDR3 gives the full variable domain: EPEVTQTPSHQVTQMGQEVILRCVPISNHLYFYWYRQILGQKVEFLVSFYNNEISEKSEIFDDQFSVERPDGSNFTLKIRSTKLEDSAMYFCASKSDRDEQYFGPGTRLTVT.

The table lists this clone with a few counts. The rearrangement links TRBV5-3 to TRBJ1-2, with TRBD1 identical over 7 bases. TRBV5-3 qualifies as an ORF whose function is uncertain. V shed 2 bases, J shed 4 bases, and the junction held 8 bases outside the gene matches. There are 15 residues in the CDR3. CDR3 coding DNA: TGTGCCAGAAGCTTTGTCGACAGGGCCGGCTATGGCTACACCTTC. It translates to CARSFVDRAGYGYTF.

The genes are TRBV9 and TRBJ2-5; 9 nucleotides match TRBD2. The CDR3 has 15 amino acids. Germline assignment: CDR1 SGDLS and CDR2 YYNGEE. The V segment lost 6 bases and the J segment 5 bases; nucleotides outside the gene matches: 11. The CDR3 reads CASTMRGGMWETQYF. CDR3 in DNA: TGTGCCAGCACAATGCGGGGGGGGATGTGGGAGACCCAGTACTTC.

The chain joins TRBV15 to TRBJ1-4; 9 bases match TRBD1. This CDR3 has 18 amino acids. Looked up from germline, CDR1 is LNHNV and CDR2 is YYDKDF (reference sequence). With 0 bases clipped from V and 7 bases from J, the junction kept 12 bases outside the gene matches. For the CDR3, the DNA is TGTGCCACCAGCAGAGAAGGGATAGGGGGGACAGGGTCTGAAAAACTGTTTTTT. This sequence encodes CATSREGIGGTGSEKLFF.

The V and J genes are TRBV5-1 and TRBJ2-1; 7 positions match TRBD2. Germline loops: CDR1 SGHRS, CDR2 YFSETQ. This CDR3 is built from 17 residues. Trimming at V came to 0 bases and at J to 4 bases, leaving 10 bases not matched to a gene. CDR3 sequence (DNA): TGCGCCAGCAGCTTGGGACTAGGGGAGGGGTTTTACAATGAGCAGTTCTTC. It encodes CASSLGLGEGFYNEQFF.

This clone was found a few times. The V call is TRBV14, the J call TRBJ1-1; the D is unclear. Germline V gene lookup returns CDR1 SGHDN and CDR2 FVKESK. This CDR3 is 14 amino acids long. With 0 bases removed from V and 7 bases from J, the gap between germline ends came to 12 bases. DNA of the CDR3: TGTGCCAGCAGCCAAGATTGGCCGAATTTTGAAGCTTTCTTT. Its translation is CASSQDWPNFEAFF.

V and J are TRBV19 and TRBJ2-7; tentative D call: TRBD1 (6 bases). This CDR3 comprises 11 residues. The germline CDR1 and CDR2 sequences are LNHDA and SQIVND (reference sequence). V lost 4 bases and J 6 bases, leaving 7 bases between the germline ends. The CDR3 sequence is CASSKQGEQYF. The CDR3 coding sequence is TGTGCCAGTAGTAAACAGGGCGAGCAGTACTTC.

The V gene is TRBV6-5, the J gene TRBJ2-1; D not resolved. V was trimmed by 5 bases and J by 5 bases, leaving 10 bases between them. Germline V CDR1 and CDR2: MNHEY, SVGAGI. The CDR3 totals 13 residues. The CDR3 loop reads CASSDIGDNEQFF. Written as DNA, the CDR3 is TGTGCCAGCAGTGACATAGGTGACAATGAGCAGTTCTTC.

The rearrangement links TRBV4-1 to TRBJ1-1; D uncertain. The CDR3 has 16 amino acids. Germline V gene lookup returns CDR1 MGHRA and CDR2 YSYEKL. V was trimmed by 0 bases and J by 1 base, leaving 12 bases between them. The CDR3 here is CASSQDRVSANTEAFF. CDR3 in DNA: TGCGCCAGCAGCCAAGATCGGGTCAGCGCGAACACTGAAGCTTTCTTT.